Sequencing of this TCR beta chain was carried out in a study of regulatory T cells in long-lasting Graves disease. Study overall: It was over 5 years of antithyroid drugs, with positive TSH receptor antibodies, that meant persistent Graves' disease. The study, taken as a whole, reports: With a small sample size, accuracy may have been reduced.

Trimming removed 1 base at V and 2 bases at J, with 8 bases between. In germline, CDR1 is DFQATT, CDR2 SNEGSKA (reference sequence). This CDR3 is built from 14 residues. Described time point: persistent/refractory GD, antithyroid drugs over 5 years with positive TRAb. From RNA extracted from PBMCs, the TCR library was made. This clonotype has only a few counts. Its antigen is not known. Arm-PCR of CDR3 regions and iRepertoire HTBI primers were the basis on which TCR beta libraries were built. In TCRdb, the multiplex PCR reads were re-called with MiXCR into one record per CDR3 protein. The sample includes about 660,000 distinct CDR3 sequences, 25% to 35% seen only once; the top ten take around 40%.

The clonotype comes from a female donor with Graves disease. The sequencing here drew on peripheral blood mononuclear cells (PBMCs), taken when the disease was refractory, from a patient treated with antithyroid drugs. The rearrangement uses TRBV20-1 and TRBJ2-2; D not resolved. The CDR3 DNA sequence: TGCAGTGCTAGAGCCAGGACCAACACCGGGGAGCTGTTTTTT. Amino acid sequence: CSARARTNTGELFF.